A single sample is the source of the 18 T cell receptor beta chains below, sequenced in a study of control samples from healthy donors and cancer patients (dated by TCRdb to the early 2020s). Receptor amplification or capture employed the immunoSEQ multiplex PCR assay. In its TCRdb copy, this immuneACCESS table keeps in-frame sequences only and misses some clones. Where compared with another copy, unresolved V genes explain less than half of these, and the others have no known cause. The sample yields about 65,000 clones; 90% were counted once. 0.95% to 1.5% of the sample rests with the top ten. The specimen sequenced was PBMCs. The origin of the receptors is a woman in her forties or fifties with colorectal cancer.

This clone came up once. V gene TRBV27 combines with J gene TRBJ2-7, with D perhaps assigned TRBD1 or TRBD2 (5 bases each). The V end lost 1 base, the J end lost 2 bases, and 9 bases lay between the germline ends. The CDR3 spans 14 residues. Germline V gene sequence: CDR1 MNHEY, CDR2 SMNVEV (reference sequence). The CDR3 is CASSLFLGAYEQYF. The CDR3 coding sequence is TGTGCCAGCAGTTTATTCTTGGGGGCCTACGAGCAGTACTTC.

The chain carries TRBV28 and TRBJ2-2, with a weak D call TRBD1 (5 bases). The CDR3 totals 13 residues. Between the trimmed V and J ends, which lost 1 base and 6 bases, there was a span of 6 bases. Germline V gene sequence: CDR1 MDHEN, CDR2 SYDVKM. CDR3 amino acids: CASSLSGSGELFF. In DNA form, the CDR3 reads TGTGCCAGCAGTTTATCAGGGTCCGGGGAGCTGTTTTTT.

This clone was seen once. The chain couples TRBV18 to TRBJ1-5; unclear D gene. In germline, CDR1 is KGHSH, CDR2 LQKENI. The CDR3 extends over 13 amino acids. Trimming left V 4 bases short and J 5 bases short, with 9 bases between. DNA of the CDR3: TGTGCCAGCTCACAGGTCGAGGATCAGCCCCAGCATTTT. Translating it yields CASSQVEDQPQHF. Combining the CDR3 with reference TRBV18 and TRBJ1-5 gives the whole variable domain NAGVMQNPRHLVRRRGQEARLRCSPMKGHSHVYWYRQLPEEGLKFMVYLQKENIIDESGMPKERFSAEFPKEGPSILRIQQVVRGDSAAYFCASSQVEDQPQHFGDGTRLSIL.

The CDR3 coding sequence is TGTGCCAGCAGCTATGGGGCAGGGATTGGTACAGATACGCAGTATTTT. This translates into CASSYGAGIGTDTQYF. The rearrangement joins TRBV7-2 to TRBJ2-3, with D possibly being TRBD1 (5 bases). V lost 4 bases, J lost 3 bases, and 17 bases lay in between. The CDR3 runs 16 residues. Germline V gives CDR1 SGHTA, CDR2 FQGNSA. Full variable domain (rest looked up from reference TRBV7-2 and TRBJ2-3): GAGVSQSPSNKVTEKGKDVELRCDPISGHTALYWYRQSLGQGLEFLIYFQGNSAPDKSGLPSDRFSAERTGGSVSTLTIQRTQQEDSAVYLCASSYGAGIGTDTQYFGPGTRLTVL.

J is TRBJ1-2 and V is TRBV6-5, with 11 bases aligning to TRBD1. The junction had 6 bases not matched to a gene; V was cut back by 2 bases and J by 4 bases. Germline V gives CDR1 MNHEY, CDR2 SVGAGI. The CDR3 covers 16 residues. In DNA form, the CDR3 reads TGTGCCAGCAGTTACCCCCGGGACAGGGGGGGCTATGGCTACACCTTC. Protein: CASSYPRDRGGYGYTF.

DNA of the CDR3: TGCGCCAGCAGCTTGGAAAGGAACGGGCCTAACCAAGAGACCCAGTACTTC. Its translation: CASSLERNGPNQETQYF. The J gene is TRBJ2-5, the V gene TRBV5-1; D unclear. This CDR3 is 17 amino acids long. V lost 0 bases, J lost 0 bases, and 15 bases lay in between. The germline V gene encodes CDR1 SGHRS and CDR2 YFSETQ.

The chain recombines TRBV28 with TRBJ2-5; 7 nucleotides match TRBD1. The length of the CDR3 is 16 residues. Trimming removed 5 bases from V and 2 bases from J; junction bases left unmatched: 11. Germline CDR1 is MDHEN and CDR2 is SYDVKM. CDR3 sequence (DNA): TGTGCCAGCAGTAGGGGCAGGGGGTCGAGGCAAGAGACCCAGTACTTC. As protein: CASSRGRGSRQETQYF.

This chain links TRBV29-1 with TRBJ1-5, with D uncertain. The V end was cut by 6 bases, the J end by 0 bases, with 9 bases between. CDR3 length equals 13 residues. Germline V CDR1 and CDR2: SQVTM, ANQGSEA. Written as DNA, the CDR3 is TGCAGCGTCCAGGTATCTAGCAATCAGCCCCAGCATTTT. It translates to CSVQVSSNQPQHF.

This chain links TRBV6-1 with TRBJ2-7; D remains ambiguous. Deletions cut 0 bases from V and 1 base from J, with 7 bases between. CDR1 is MNHNS, CDR2 SASEGT, per germline. The CDR3 covers 14 residues. CDR3 loop: CASSEAGLSYEQYF. The CDR3, as DNA: TGTGCCAGCAGTGAAGCGGGCCTGTCCTACGAGCAGTACTTC.

The J gene is TRBJ1-4, the V gene TRBV5-1; no clear D gene. CDR1 is SGHRS, CDR2 YFSETQ, per germline. This CDR3 spans 14 amino acids. V dropped 5 bases and J dropped 0 bases, with 8 bases sitting between them. The CDR3 region is CASREGPTNEKLFF. The CDR3 nucleotides read TGCGCCAGCAGAGAGGGTCCAACTAATGAAAAACTGTTTTTT.

V usage is TRBV28 and J usage is TRBJ1-2, with D perhaps TRBD1 (5 bases). V was clipped by 4 bases and J by 1 base, with 19 bases between them. Looked up from germline, CDR1 is MDHEN and CDR2 is SYDVKM. CDR3 length equals 17 residues. The DNA for the CDR3 is TGTGCCAGCAGTTCCGATCTTTGGGCGGGGGATAACTATGGCTACACCTTC. Protein sequence: CASSSDLWAGDNYGYTF.

The chain links TRBV18 to TRBJ2-4; maybe TRBD2 (5 bases). V was cut by 3 bases and J by 5 bases, with 23 bases left in between. This CDR3 region has 18 residues. Per the germline V gene, CDR1 is KGHSH and CDR2 is LQKENI. The CDR3 sequence: CASSPGTETTLRENIQYF. The CDR3 coding sequence is TGTGCCAGCTCACCCGGAACCGAGACTACCCTGAGGGAAAACATTCAGTACTTC.

Concerning this clone itself: The same CDR3 also results from other DNA sequences found in this sample. V is TRBV9 and J is TRBJ1-1; 7 bases are a match to TRBD1. The V and J ends lost 2 bases and 2 bases, in that order; junction bases with no gene match: 3. CDR1 is SGDLS and CDR2 is YYNGEE in the germline V gene. The CDR3 has 14 amino acids. The CDR3: CASSVGTVNTEAFF. The CDR3 coding sequence is TGTGCCAGCAGCGTCGGGACAGTAAACACTGAAGCTTTCTTT.

The DNA of the CDR3 is TGTGCCAGCAGTTTATTTGCTAGCGGAACCTACAATGAGCAGTTCTTC. It specifies CASSLFASGTYNEQFF. The chain uses TRBV28 and TRBJ2-1; 7 nucleotides agree with TRBD2. The CDR3 has 16 residues. The germline gives CDR1 MDHEN, CDR2 SYDVKM. The junction had 5 bases not matched to a gene; V was cut back by 1 base and J by 2 bases.

This chain connects TRBV7-9 to TRBJ1-1, with D unresolved. The CDR3 consists of 13 residues. Trimming left V 5 bases short and J 2 bases short, with 9 bases between. Germline V lookup: CDR1 SEHNR, CDR2 FQNEAQ (reference sequence). CDR3 in DNA: TGTGCCAGCAGCGTGGACGGTAACACTGAAGCTTTCTTT. Amino acids: CASSVDGNTEAFF.

This chain connects TRBV7-9 to TRBJ1-3, with a possible D match to TRBD1 (5 bases). CDR1 is SEHNR, CDR2 FQNEAQ, per germline (reference sequence). V dropped 5 bases and J dropped 4 bases, with 18 bases sitting between them. This CDR3 has 16 residues. The CDR3: CASSPITGVSGNTIYF. The CDR3, as DNA: TGTGCCAGCAGCCCAATTACAGGCGTATCAGGAAACACCATATATTTT.

The chain is built from TRBV6-6 and TRBJ1-6; D is undetermined. Trimming shortened V by 8 bases and J by 8 bases, and 13 bases separated the two germline ends. This CDR3 has 13 residues. The germline CDR1 and CDR2 sequences are MNHNY and SVGAGI (reference sequence). CDR3 amino acids: CASVESNYSPLHF. CDR3 sequence (DNA): TGTGCCAGCGTGGAGTCAAACTATTCACCCCTCCACTTT.

In nucleotides, the CDR3 is TGTGCCAGCAGCTTCCCAACAGGACAGGGTGAGCTGAACACTGAAGCTTTCTTT. This translates into CASSFPTGQGELNTEAFF. This chain uses TRBV5-4 with TRBJ1-1; TRBD1 aligns across 8 bases. CDR1 is SGHNT and CDR2 is YYREEE in the germline V gene (reference sequence). V lost 2 bases, J lost 0 bases, and 12 bases stayed unmatched. The CDR3 loop spans 18 amino acids.